These T cell receptor beta chains were read from a single sample in a study of T-cell reconstitution after alpha-beta-depleted transplantation in children. In TCRdb, the PCR reads were re-called with MiXCR into one record per CDR3 protein. The table includes 450,000 to 700,000 distinct CDR3 sequences, roughly a quarter detected once. The sequencing used PBMCs, collected before TCRalphabeta/CD19-depleted stem cell transplant. These TCRs come from a boy under three years old with Wiskott-Aldrich syndrome, due to receive a stem cell transplant. The CDR3 runs from the conserved cysteine through the conserved F or W. Not every row has a clone size; where given, it reads once, few, many or a size class.

18 few TRBV6-2/TRBV6-3 CASRKGAGQGLIIGGYTF
14 few TRBV20-1 CSARLTTVFGEQFF
15 . TRBV7-3 CASSSGRTPYNEQFF
15 few TRBV20-1 CSARDRARSNYGYTF
16 few TRBV9 CASSAGQGASYNEQFF
12 many TRBV29-1 CSVGQRTETQYF
14 . TRBV30 CAWSVQGGTGTQYF
14 few TRBV5-1 CASSATGGPDTQYF
15 . TRBV3-1 CASSHGAGTLGTQYF
14 . TRBV11-2 CASSSNRANTEAFF
13 few TRBV19 CASSIGGTAEQFF
14 few TRBV7-9 CASSLPSLVGGAFF
15 . TRBV5-5 CASSSTGTGVAEAFF
14 . TRBV6-1 CASSGRGHNQPQHF
16 . TRBV12-3/TRBV12-4 CASSIRVGQGNQPQHF
14 few TRBV20-1 CSARLAATYNEQFF
11 . TRBV12-3/TRBV12-4 CASKTLETQYF
15 . TRBV24-1 CATSDSPSGRDEQFF
15 . TRBV28 CASSLFRGSSYEQYF
14 few TRBV7-9 CASSLVGGSDGYTF
14 . TRBV4-1 CASSQGQGSDEQYF
13 . TRBV12-3/TRBV12-4 CASKRTGIYGYTF
14 few TRBV24-1 CATSAGLGVGELFF
15 once TRBV5-1 CASSQRGGRTDTQYF
15 few TRBV28 CASSWRGSPKNIQYF
13 . TRBV6-5 CASSYIGSDEQFF
15 . TRBV5-6 CASSLIQDSTDTQYF
17 . TRBV20-1 CSAVHRTGGGSDTEAFF
15 . TRBV20-1 CSARRAGQVNQPQHF
16 few TRBV5-1 CASPRPGTGAPDPQYF
12 few TRBV12-3/TRBV12-4 CASRGTGGTQYF
15 . TRBV5-1 CASSSRGLMNTEAFF
15 few TRBV5-1 CASSLQVQDTDTQYF
14 many TRBV27 CASSFQGAYNEQFF
16 . TRBV5-1 CASSFRGQSPYNEQFF
13 . TRBV7-8 CASSFVRETEAFF
16 . TRBV28 CASSLARRVIGEKLFF
14 . TRBV29-1 CSLLPGGRIDEQFF
15 . TRBV12-3/TRBV12-4 CASSFSGRGLNEQFF
14 . TRBV14 CASSQVSRQETQYF
12 . TRBV20-1 CSARNGINEQFF
14 . TRBV20-1 CSARSGSVGETQYF